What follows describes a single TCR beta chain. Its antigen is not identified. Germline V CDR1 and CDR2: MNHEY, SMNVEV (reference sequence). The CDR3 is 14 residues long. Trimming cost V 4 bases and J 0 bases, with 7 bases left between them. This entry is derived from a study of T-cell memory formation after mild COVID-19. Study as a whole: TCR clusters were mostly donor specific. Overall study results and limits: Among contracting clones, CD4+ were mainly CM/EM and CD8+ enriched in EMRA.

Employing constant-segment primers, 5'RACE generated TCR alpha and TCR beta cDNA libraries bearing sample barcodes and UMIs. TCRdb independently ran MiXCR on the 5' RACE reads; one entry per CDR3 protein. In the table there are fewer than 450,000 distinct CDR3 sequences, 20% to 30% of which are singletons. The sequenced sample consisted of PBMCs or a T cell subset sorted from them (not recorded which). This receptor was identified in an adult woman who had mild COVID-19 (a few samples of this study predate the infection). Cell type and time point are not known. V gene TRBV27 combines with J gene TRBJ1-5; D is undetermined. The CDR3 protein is CASSSLHSNQPQHF. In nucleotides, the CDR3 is TGTGCCAGCAGTTCCTTGCATAGCAATCAGCCCCAGCATTTT.